What follows are 27 T cell receptor beta chains derived from one specimen sequenced in a study of identical twins. MiXCR was run by TCRdb on the 5' RACE reads, yielding one entry per CDR3 protein. The table records 250,000 or so distinct CDR3 sequences, 5.5% to 7% of them present only once. These data were also filed under a second study, of yellow fever vaccine responses in identical twins.

Sequences were obtained from memory (CD45RO+) T cells sorted from blood. All receptors come from a young woman in good health.

This clonotype occurred many times. V and J are TRBV25-1 and TRBJ2-3, with 7 nucleotides matching TRBD2. Trimming removed 2 bases from V and 3 bases from J; junction bases left unmatched: 5. This CDR3 has 15 amino acids. Germline V gene data show CDR1 as MGHDK and CDR2 as SYGVNS. The chain's CDR3 is CASSETDGRTDTQYF. Written as DNA, the CDR3 is TGTGCCAGCAGTGAAACCGACGGGAGGACAGATACGCAGTATTTT. The whole variable domain, filled in from reference TRBV25-1 and TRBJ2-3, reads EADIYQTPRYLVIGTGKKITLECSQTMGHDKMYWYQQDPGMELHLIHYSYGVNSTEKGDLSSESTVSRIRTEHFPLTLESARPSHTSQYLCASSETDGRTDTQYFGPGTRLTVL.

The sample holds a few counts of this clonotype. This chain uses TRBV27 with TRBJ2-1; the match to TRBD2 covers 9 bases. Germline CDR1 reads MNHEY; CDR2 reads SMNVEV (reference sequence). V was pared by 6 bases and J by 8 bases, with 20 bases of the junction left unmatched. This CDR3 comprises 18 residues. The CDR3 DNA reads as TGTGCCAGCAGCCACCGCCCGGGGTGGGCGGGAGGGAATTATGAGCAGTTCTTC. It is translated as CASSHRPGWAGGNYEQFF.

The table lists this clonotype with many counts. This chain connects TRBV24-1 to TRBJ2-7; 9 nucleotides match TRBD2. CDR3 length: 18 amino acids. Germline-derived CDR1 and CDR2 are KGHDR and SFDVKD. Trimming at V came to 2 bases and at J to 0 bases, leaving 10 bases not matched to a gene. CDR3 DNA sequence: TGTGCCACCAGTGATTCCCCTAATAGCGGGAGTCTCTCCTACGAGCAGTACTTC. Its protein is CATSDSPNSGSLSYEQYF.

This clonotype has a count of ten or more. The rearrangement joins TRBV12-3 or TRBV12-4 to TRBJ1-1; 7 bases map to TRBD1. V shed 6 bases, J shed 10 bases, and the junction held 5 bases outside the gene matches. CDR3 length equals 11 residues. In DNA, the CDR3 is TGTGCCAGCAGCCCGACAGGGCGAGCTTTCTTT. Amino acids: CASSPTGRAFF.

This clonotype was seen many times. The J gene is TRBJ2-1, the V gene TRBV20-1, with 8 positions matching TRBD1. The ends lost 1 base at V and 6 bases at J; junction bases unmatched: 5. This CDR3 contains 14 residues. Germline assignment: CDR1 DFQATT and CDR2 SNEGSKA (reference sequence). CDR3 in amino acids: CSARAWTGPNEQFF. The CDR3 coding sequence is TGCAGTGCTAGAGCCTGGACAGGGCCCAATGAGCAGTTCTTC.

This clonotype was picked up a small number of times. The chain carries TRBV19 and TRBJ2-7; weak D call: TRBD2 (6 bases). The germline CDR1 and CDR2 sequences are LNHDA and SQIVND (reference sequence). The CDR3 is made up of 13 amino acids. V lost 6 bases and J 2 bases, leaving 11 bases between the germline ends. The CDR3 protein is CASRGRLPYEQYF. The DNA of the CDR3 is TGTGCCAGTAGAGGGAGGCTACCCTACGAGCAGTACTTC.

This clonotype was recorded many times. The genes are TRBV12-3 or TRBV12-4 and TRBJ2-7; D tentatively reads TRBD1 or TRBD2 (5 bases each). There are 14 residues in the CDR3. Trimming took 1 base from V and 2 from J, leaving 9 bases between them. The CDR3: CASSLGDGTYEQYF. CDR3 sequence (DNA): TGTGCCAGCAGTTTAGGGGACGGAACCTACGAGCAGTACTTC.

This clonotype was picked up a small number of times. This chain links TRBV27 with TRBJ2-2, with D possibly being TRBD1 (5 bases). The CDR3 has 14 residues. Deletions cut 2 bases from V and 7 bases from J, with 11 bases between. Germline V gene lookup returns CDR1 MNHEY and CDR2 SMNVEV (reference sequence). CDR3 amino acids: CASSLGQGHGELFF. DNA of the CDR3: TGTGCCAGCAGTTTAGGGCAGGGCCACGGGGAGCTGTTTTTT.

The V and J genes are TRBV3-1 and TRBJ2-2, with TRBD1 identical over 7 bases. The germline V gene encodes CDR1 LGHDT and CDR2 YNNKEL (reference sequence). The V gene end was trimmed by 4 bases and the J gene end by 3 bases; junction bases not matched to a gene: 5. This CDR3 has 15 amino acids. CDR3 sequence (DNA): TGTGCCAGCAGCCGGACAGGCTCCGACACCGGGGAGCTGTTTTTT. It specifies CASSRTGSDTGELFF.

This clonotype turned up a few times. The chain uses TRBV20-1 and TRBJ2-6, with D tentatively TRBD1 (6 bases). CDR3 length: 14 residues. The germline gives CDR1 DFQATT, CDR2 SNEGSKA (reference sequence). V was shortened by 4 bases and J by 2 bases, with 9 bases between the two germline ends. The CDR3 region has the DNA TGCAGTGCTATCAGGGGTCCTGGGGCCAACGTCCTGACTTTC. Amino acids: CSAIRGPGANVLTF.

This clonotype has a handful of counts. The rearrangement links TRBV18 to TRBJ2-2; D remains unclear. CDR3 length equals 15 residues. The V end lost 2 bases, the J end lost 0 bases, and 7 bases lay between the germline ends. Germline V gives CDR1 KGHSH, CDR2 LQKENI. CDR3 in DNA: TGTGCCAGCTCACCAGAGACACCGAACACCGGGGAGCTGTTTTTT. Its translation: CASSPETPNTGELFF.

This clonotype was found a few times. The chain joins TRBV10-3 to TRBJ1-4, with unresolved D. The CDR3 runs to 12 residues. Per germline, CDR1 ENHRY and CDR2 SYGVKD. V lost 6 bases and J lost 7, with 9 bases in between. Here the CDR3 DNA reads TGTGCCATCAGCGAAGAGGGTGAAAAACTGTTTTTT. As protein: CAISEEGEKLFF.

This clonotype turned up a few times. The rearrangement uses TRBV3-1 and TRBJ2-2, with no clear D. V dropped 5 bases and J dropped 6 bases, with 13 bases sitting between them. The CDR3 runs 14 residues. The germline V gene has CDR1 LGHDT and CDR2 YNNKEL (reference sequence). CDR3 protein: CASSYSDRAGELFF. The CDR3 region has the DNA TGTGCCAGCAGCTATTCGGACCGGGCCGGGGAGCTGTTTTTT.

This clonotype has ten or more counts. The chain employs TRBV12-3 or TRBV12-4 and TRBJ2-2, with TRBD2 as a possible D gene (5 bases). CDR3 length: 14 amino acids. The V end lost 0 bases, the J end lost 7 bases, and 9 bases lay between the germline ends. CDR3 region: CASSLAGAVGELFF. The CDR3 DNA reads as TGTGCCAGCAGTTTAGCGGGAGCTGTCGGGGAGCTGTTTTTT.

This clonotype showed up many times. The rearrangement uses TRBV7-2 and TRBJ1-5; D is possibly TRBD1 (5 bases). V lost 5 bases, J lost 6 bases, and 14 bases lay in between. The germline V gene has CDR1 SGHTA and CDR2 FQGNSA. The CDR3 contains 14 residues. The CDR3 DNA follows: TGTGCCAGCAGCCTGTCTGGGGGATCTCAGCCCCAGCATTTT. Its translation: CASSLSGGSQPQHF.

V is TRBV20-1 and J is TRBJ2-3, with TRBD2 identical over 10 bases. With V trimmed by 4 bases and J by 2 bases, 6 bases remained unmatched. This CDR3 contains 15 residues. CDR1 is DFQATT, CDR2 SNEGSKA, per germline (reference sequence). The CDR3 protein is CSATPTSGNTDTQYF. The CDR3 DNA follows: TGCAGTGCTACTCCTACTAGCGGGAACACAGATACGCAGTATTTT.

Ten or more counts support this clonotype. V usage is TRBV6-1 and J usage is TRBJ2-2; D could derive from TRBD1 or TRBD2 (5 bases each). Germline assignment: CDR1 MNHNS and CDR2 SASEGT. The CDR3 runs 14 residues. Trimming took off 8 bases at V and 3 bases at J, with 13 bases between the two ends. The CDR3 loop reads CASGGTYDTGELFF. CDR3 sequence (DNA): TGTGCCAGCGGTGGGACCTACGACACCGGGGAGCTGTTTTTT.

This clonotype has at least ten counts. The rearrangement links TRBV6-5 to TRBJ2-2; the D call may be TRBD1 or TRBD2 (6 bases each). Trimming stripped 6 bases from V and 6 bases from J, with 8 bases between. This CDR3 has 12 residues. Germline CDR1 is MNHEY and CDR2 is SVGAGI. This CDR3 is CASREGAGELFF. Here the CDR3 DNA reads TGTGCCAGCAGGGAGGGGGCCGGGGAGCTGTTTTTT.

This chain connects TRBV24-1 to TRBJ2-2; D gene uncertain. The CDR3 covers 14 residues. Trimming took off 3 bases at V and 6 bases at J, with 10 bases between the two ends. Looked up from germline, CDR1 is KGHDR and CDR2 is SFDVKD. The CDR3 nucleotides are TGTGCCACCAGTGATCCGATTCGGGCCGGGGAGCTGTTTTTT. Protein product: CATSDPIRAGELFF.

The chain is built from TRBV20-1 and TRBJ1-4, with a weak D call TRBD1 (5 bases). V lost 3 bases to trimming and J lost 8 bases, with 19 bases between them. The CDR3 extends over 15 amino acids. Germline V gene sequence: CDR1 DFQATT, CDR2 SNEGSKA (reference sequence). CDR3 sequence reads: CSARKAQGVGEKLFF. The CDR3, as DNA: TGCAGTGCTAGGAAAGCACAAGGGGTAGGGGAAAAACTGTTTTTT.

This clonotype was counted many times. V and J are TRBV5-1 and TRBJ2-1, with D unresolved. This CDR3 contains 15 residues. Germline-derived CDR1 and CDR2 are SGHRS and YFSETQ. Trimming took off 5 bases at V and 3 bases at J, with 15 bases between the two ends. The CDR3 sequence: CASRLDHSYYNEQFF. CDR3 nucleotides: TGCGCCAGCAGACTCGACCATTCCTACTACAATGAGCAGTTCTTC.

The table lists this clonotype with a few counts. J is TRBJ2-2 and V is TRBV7-9, with 9 bases that match TRBD1. Germline CDR1 SEHNR, CDR2 FQNEAQ (reference sequence). V trimming: 7 bases; J trimming: 6 bases; junction bases outside the gene matches: 6. This CDR3 spans 14 amino acids. The CDR3 region has the DNA TGTGCCAGCACCTGGACAGGGGAGGCCGGGGAGCTGTTTTTT. This gives the protein CASTWTGEAGELFF. The whole variable domain, remainder taken from reference TRBV7-9 and TRBJ2-2, is DTGVSQNPRHKITKRGQNVTFRCDPISEHNRLYWYRQTLGQGPEFLTYFQNEAQLEKSRLLSDRFSAERPKGSFSTLEIQRTEQGDSAMYLCASTWTGEAGELFFGEGSRLTVL.

This clonotype has just a few counts. The chain links TRBV20-1 to TRBJ2-1; D is uncertain. This CDR3 has 11 residues. With 5 bases removed from V and 9 bases from J, the gap between germline ends came to 11 bases. Germline V gives CDR1 DFQATT, CDR2 SNEGSKA (reference sequence). Here the CDR3 DNA reads TGCAGTGCTGCCCACCGAGGTGAGCAGTTCTTC. Translation: CSAAHRGEQFF.

This clonotype was recorded at least ten times. The rearrangement joins TRBV20-1 to TRBJ2-7; TRBD2 matches at 7 bases. The CDR3 contains 14 residues. The germline V gene has CDR1 DFQATT and CDR2 SNEGSKA (reference sequence). V shed 0 bases and J 0 bases; nucleotides not matched to a gene: 2. In DNA, the CDR3 is TGCAGTGCTAGAGAGGGAGGGAGCTCCTACGAGCAGTACGTC. This gives the protein CSAREGGSSYEQYV.

The table lists this clonotype with many counts. The genes are TRBV25-1 and TRBJ1-1; D might be TRBD1 (5 bases). Germline CDR1 reads MGHDK; CDR2 reads SYGVNS. This CDR3 contains 15 residues. V dropped 6 bases and J dropped 0 bases, with 14 bases sitting between them. CDR3 region: CASRSGGTVNTEAFF. CDR3 nucleotides: TGTGCCAGCAGATCGGGGGGTACAGTGAACACTGAAGCTTTCTTT. The full variable domain, rest sourced from reference TRBV25-1 and TRBJ1-1, is EADIYQTPRYLVIGTGKKITLECSQTMGHDKMYWYQQDPGMELHLIHYSYGVNSTEKGDLSSESTVSRIRTEHFPLTLESARPSHTSQYLCASRSGGTVNTEAFFGQGTRLTVV.

This clonotype was detected ten times or more. The chain links TRBV6-2 or TRBV6-3 to TRBJ2-3, with 7 bases fitting TRBD2. Germline-derived CDR1 and CDR2 are MNHEY and SVGEGT. V dropped 2 bases and J dropped 8; count of bases not matched to a gene: 25. The CDR3 has 20 residues. Here the CDR3 reads CASSYVTSGTSTFVGGTQYF. The CDR3 DNA is TGTGCCAGCAGTTACGTGACCAGCGGGACTTCTACCTTCGTGGGCGGTACGCAGTATTTT.

This clonotype was seen ten or more times. The chain recombines TRBV12-3 or TRBV12-4 with TRBJ2-7; 14 bases line up with TRBD2. The CDR3 runs to 17 residues. After removal of 3 bases from V and 3 bases from J, the junction contained 7 bases not matched to a gene. The chain's CDR3 is CASSFRVTSGRDYEQYF. The CDR3 DNA reads as TGTGCCAGCAGTTTCAGGGTGACTAGCGGGAGGGACTACGAGCAGTACTTC.